Reported below is one T cell receptor (beta chain). CDR1 and CDR2 (germline): MNHEY, SVGAGI. CDR3 length: 14 residues. Between the trimmed V and J ends, which lost 6 bases and 8 bases, there was a span of 16 bases. The data stem from a study of blood T cell repertoires in COVID-19. Study information: Italy, Spain and the United States were the sources of the convalescent and acute COVID-19 samples. Sources were T cells, B-cell-depleted T cells, or PBMCs; the material itself was cDNA or gDNA.

Original methodology: By means of reference gene primer amplification, nucleated cell counts were estimated. The protocol was immunoSEQ multiplex PCR, while the TCRdb copy is restricted to in-frame clones and leaves out a portion. Clonal size and the V and J genes are those of that table, whereas D and trimming came from the DNA. The table includes 100,000 to 150,000 clones, 87% detected once. The sample comprised peripheral blood. J is TRBJ1-4 and V is TRBV6-5; D remains ambiguous. The clonotype was recovered from a middle-aged man with active COVID-19. The CDR3 coding sequence is TGTGCCAGCAGCCCCCGGCCTCCGGGGGAAAAACTGTTTTTT. Amino acids: CASSPRPPGEKLFF.